The next 13 T cell receptor beta chains were all read from a single sample in a study of blood T cells in healthy people across ages. Primers used in a second PCR of roughly 6 to 12 cycles were a sample-barcoded 5' primer and a J-beta primer mix. From the 5' RACE reads, TCRdb called clonotypes with MiXCR, one entry per CDR3 protein. In the table there are around 870,000 distinct CDR3 sequences, around 28% of which are singletons. The source material was blood. These TCRs come from a woman of 80 years or more in good health.

About this clonotype itself: A much bigger clone sits one base away, suggesting this may be a read error. The chain recombines TRBV5-1 with TRBJ2-3; 8 bases match TRBD2. CDR3 length equals 16 residues. Germline V gene sequence: CDR1 SGHRS, CDR2 YFSETQ. CDR3 sequence reads: CASSLAFSGAADRQYF. In DNA form, the CDR3 reads TGCGCCAGCAGCTTGGCCTTTAGCGGGGCGGCAGATAGGCAGTATTTT. Based on the CDR3 plus reference TRBV5-1 and TRBJ2-3, the full variable domain is KAGVTQTPRYLIKTRGQQVTLSCSPISGHRSVSWYQQTPGQGLQFLFEYFSETQRNKGNFPGRFSGRQFSNSRSEMNVSTLELGDSALYLCASSLAFSGAADRQYFGPGTRLTVL.

This chain connects TRBV20-1 to TRBJ2-5, with 8 bases fitting TRBD1. The J call is uncertain, as TRBJ2-7 better fits the DNA end. This CDR3 comprises 15 residues. CDR1 and CDR2 (germline): DFQATT, SNEGSKA (reference sequence). CDR3 protein: CSARDLTGVLHEQYF. For the CDR3, the DNA is TGCAGTGCTAGAGATCTGACAGGGGTGTTGCACGAGCAGTACTTC.

This clonotype was seen repeatedly, ten times or more. This chain joins TRBV20-1 and TRBJ1-2; D is undetermined. Germline V CDR1 and CDR2: DFQATT, SNEGSKA (reference sequence). Trimming left V 3 bases short and J 2 bases short, with 7 bases between. CDR3 size: 12 residues. The CDR3 sequence: CSASDANYGYTF. Written as DNA, the CDR3 is TGCAGTGCTAGCGACGCAAACTATGGCTACACCTTC.

This clonotype has a handful of counts. With a much larger clone just one base away, this may be a read error. Written as DNA, the CDR3 is TGTGCCAGCAACCTAACTTCCCGCACAGATACGCAGTATTTT. This encodes CASNLTSRTDTQYF. The chain is built from TRBV27 and TRBJ2-3; D gene ambiguous. V lost 7 bases to trimming and J lost 1 base, with 12 bases between them. Germline CDR1 MNHEY, CDR2 SMNVEV (reference sequence). The CDR3 covers 14 residues.

This clonotype was seen only a few times. The rearrangement links TRBV3-1 to TRBJ1-2; TRBD1 matches 7 bases. With V trimmed by 5 bases and J by 7 bases, 10 bases remained unmatched. Germline assignment: CDR1 LGHDT and CDR2 YNNKEL (reference sequence). This CDR3 is built from 14 residues. This CDR3 reads CASSNRGGGFGYTF. Written as DNA, the CDR3 is TGTGCCAGCAGCAACCGGGGAGGGGGCTTTGGCTACACCTTC.

This clonotype has at least ten counts. V usage is TRBV28 and J usage is TRBJ2-7; a possible D gene is TRBD2 (6 bases). Trimming cost V 7 bases and J 5 bases, with 18 bases left between them. There are 14 residues in the CDR3. From germline, CDR1 is MDHEN and CDR2 SYDVKM. CDR3 bases: TGTGCCAGCATGGTACGGGGCCGGGGGAACGAGCAGTACTTC. Translated: CASMVRGRGNEQYF. The whole variable domain, remainder taken from reference TRBV28 and TRBJ2-7, is DVKVTQSSRYLVKRTGEKVFLECVQDMDHENMFWYRQDPGLGLRLIYFSYDVKMKEKGDIPEGYSVSREKKERFSLILESASTNQTSMYLCASMVRGRGNEQYFGPGTRLTVT.

This clonotype was counted ten times or more. At one end, the junction sequence differs from germline, possibly due to a read error. V is TRBV5-4 and J is TRBJ1-2, with TRBD1 matching 7 bases. CDR1 SGHNT and CDR2 YYREEE come from the germline V gene (reference sequence). The CDR3 is made up of 14 amino acids. The CDR3 region has the DNA TGCGCCAGCAGCCCCCCGGGACAGCAATATGGCTACACCTTC. Protein sequence: CASSPPGQQYGYTF.

With regard to this clonotype: With a much larger clone just one base away, this may be a read error. This chain connects TRBV7-2 to TRBJ2-5, with unresolved D. The closer fit of TRBJ2-7 to the DNA end suggests the J call may be wrong. Germline-derived CDR1 and CDR2 are SGHTA and FQGNSA. The CDR3 has 13 residues. Here the CDR3 reads CASSPCSYYEQYF. The DNA of the CDR3 is TGTGCCAGCAGCCCCTGCAGTTACTACGAGCAGTACTTC.

Comment on this clonotype: One junction end does not reproduce the germline sequence, and a read error may be involved. The rearrangement uses TRBV6-5 and TRBJ2-7; TRBD1 might be the D (5 bases). Germline V gene sequence: CDR1 MNHEY, CDR2 SVGAGI. The CDR3 spans 15 residues. CDR3 region: CAGSYLHRFLHEQYF. Here the CDR3 DNA reads TGTGCCGGCAGTTACTTACACAGGTTCCTCCACGAGCAGTACTTC.

In the case of this clonotype: A junction end diverges from the germline sequence, so it may reflect a read error. The J gene is TRBJ1-1, the V gene TRBV7-9; 7 nucleotides agree with TRBD1. The germline gives CDR1 SEHNR, CDR2 FQNEAQ (reference sequence). The CDR3 spans 13 residues. The DNA of the CDR3 is TGTGCCAGCACCTTACAGGGGAACACTAAAGCTTTCTTT. Translation: CASTLQGNTKAFF.

V usage is TRBV5-1 and J usage is TRBJ1-1; tentatively, D is TRBD1 (5 bases). V lost 0 bases, J lost 5 bases, and 14 bases lay in between. This CDR3 has 15 residues. CDR1 is SGHRS, CDR2 YFSETQ, per germline. Written as DNA, the CDR3 is TGCGCCAGCAGCTTGGCGTTGCCGGGGGGTACTGAAGCTTTCTTT. The encoded protein is CASSLALPGGTEAFF. The full variable domain, completed using reference TRBV5-1 and TRBJ1-1, is KAGVTQTPRYLIKTRGQQVTLSCSPISGHRSVSWYQQTPGQGLQFLFEYFSETQRNKGNFPGRFSGRQFSNSRSEMNVSTLELGDSALYLCASSLALPGGTEAFFGQGTRLTVV.

This clonotype has ten or more counts. The chain couples TRBV6-1 to TRBJ2-7; D is tentatively TRBD1 or TRBD2 (5 bases each). CDR1 MNHNS and CDR2 SASEGT come from the germline V gene. The CDR3 is 15 amino acids. V lost 4 bases to trimming and J lost 10 bases, with 23 bases between them. CDR3 DNA sequence: TGTGCCAGCAGTGGAGAATCACGGGGCACGAGTCCCCAGTACTTC. Amino acids: CASSGESRGTSPQYF.

A remark on this clonotype: A much larger clone differs by one base, so this may be a read error. This chain joins TRBV9 and TRBJ2-5; D is perhaps TRBD2 (6 bases). Germline loops: CDR1 SGDLS, CDR2 YYNGEE. The CDR3 spans 14 residues. CDR3 region: CASSPSGVGETKYF. DNA for the CDR3: TGTGCCAGCAGCCCATCGGGGGTTGGGGAGACCAAGTACTTC.